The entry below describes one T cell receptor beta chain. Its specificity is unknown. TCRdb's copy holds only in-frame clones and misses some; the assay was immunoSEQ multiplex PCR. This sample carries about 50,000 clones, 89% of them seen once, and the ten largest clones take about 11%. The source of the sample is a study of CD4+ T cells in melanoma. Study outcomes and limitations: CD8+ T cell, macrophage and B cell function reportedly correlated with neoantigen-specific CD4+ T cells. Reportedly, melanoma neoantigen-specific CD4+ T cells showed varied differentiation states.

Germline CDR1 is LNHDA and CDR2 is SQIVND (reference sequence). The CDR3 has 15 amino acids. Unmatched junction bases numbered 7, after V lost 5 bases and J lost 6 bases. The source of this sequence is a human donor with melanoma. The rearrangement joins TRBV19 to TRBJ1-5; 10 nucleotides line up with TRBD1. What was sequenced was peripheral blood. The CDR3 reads CASSSTRDRGQPQHF. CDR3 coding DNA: TGTGCCAGTAGTTCAACCCGGGACAGGGGTCAGCCCCAGCATTTT.